The rows below give T cell receptor beta chains drawn from one sample of a study of control samples from healthy donors and cancer patients. The method was immunoSEQ multiplex PCR; TCRdb's version includes in-frame clones alone and lacks a portion of them. The repertoire holds under 150,000 clones, with 80% to 95% as singletons. Specimen: blood. The source is a young man in good health. Both conserved end residues are part of each CDR3. Fields, in order: CDR3 protein, V gene.

CDR3: CASSPVFGGSGNTIYF
V: TRBV3-1/TRBV3-2

CDR3: CASSSGTGRAYEQYF
V: TRBV5-6

CDR3: CASSPTSGRAYNEQFF
V: TRBV5-5

CDR3: CASSEYALGLTEGEQYF
V: TRBV25-1

CDR3: CASSERGYRDRGLAGGRNTQYF
V: TRBV10-1

CDR3: CASSRSGSTDTQYF
V: TRBV3-1/TRBV3-2

CDR3: CASSFSGTGTYEQYF
V: TRBV28

CDR3: CASRDAAGGIGYTF
V: TRBV6-4

CDR3: CASSPTNAQGSSYEQYF
V: TRBV13

CDR3: CASSPKYRDGQETQYF
V: TRBV18

CDR3: CASSLGLNTDTQYF
V: TRBV11-2

CDR3: CASKWYSYNSPLHF
V: TRBV28

CDR3: CASSQALPLLMGLAGAYNEQFF
V: TRBV4-1

CDR3: CASSPLGQYNSPLHF
V: TRBV4-1

CDR3: CASSTDYNEQFF
V: TRBV19

CDR3: CASLRDGILDNEQFF
V: TRBV2

CDR3: CSVTYRVGDYTTGYTF
V: TRBV29-1

CDR3: CASSSSGTITGELFF
V: TRBV7-8

CDR3: CASSGILGPPTITDTQYF
V: TRBV25-1

CDR3: CASSIVSGIPEAFF
V: TRBV19

CDR3: CASSQEPGDRINEQFF
V: TRBV4-1

CDR3: CASSHDPGGFPKNIQYF
V: TRBV3-1/TRBV3-2

CDR3: CASSQDVLLSYNEQFF
V: TRBV3-1/TRBV3-2

CDR3: CASSQVRAERGGYTF
V: TRBV4-3

CDR3: CASSEGSTDTQYF
V: TRBV2

CDR3: CASSSGGFETQYF
V: TRBV28

CDR3: CASSARQGANSPLHF
V: TRBV25-1

CDR3: CASSFLGRWYGYTF
V: TRBV7-9

CDR3: CASSHKIKDRALLKSYNEQFF
V: TRBV4-1

CDR3: CASSPAIVVVYGYTF
V: TRBV28

CDR3: CASSFEEGLGAEQFF
V: TRBV7-9

CDR3: CAWSPDRGLWADGYTF
V: TRBV30

CDR3: CAAMLGGSNTEAFF
V: TRBV30

CDR3: CATPPGGAYGYTF
V: TRBV28

CDR3: CASSQVLAEEQFF
V: TRBV4-1

CDR3: CASSITGNTGELFF
V: TRBV19

CDR3: CASSLLAGTGNGEAFF
V: TRBV7-9

CDR3: CASSLSLYGYTF
V: TRBV5-6

CDR3: CASSPFGSSYNEQFF
V: TRBV18

CDR3: CASSQLDIISTDTQYF
V: TRBV4-1

CDR3: CASSLATSGSLDEQFF
V: TRBV7-6

CDR3: CATSRDPGTGAYF
V: TRBV15

CDR3: CASSYSEDRGSKQFF
V: TRBV6-5